One sample yielded the 21 T cell receptor beta chains listed below, sequenced in a study of T-cell reconstitution after alpha-beta-depleted transplantation in children. The authors prepared the TCRbeta library with unique molecular identifiers. TCRdb recomputed calls from the PCR reads with MiXCR, one row per CDR3 protein. The table includes some 460,000 distinct CDR3 sequences, about 17% detected once. Sequenced material: PBMCs, mostly from graft donor cells, taken 360 days after TCRalphabeta/CD19-depleted stem cell transplant. These receptors originate from a boy younger than two who had a stem cell transplant for Wiskott-Aldrich syndrome, so the T cells may come from the graft donor.

The chain is built from TRBV30 and TRBJ2-5, with 9 bases fitting TRBD2. The J segment lost 5 bases and the V segment lost 0 bases, leaving 4 bases of the junction unmatched. Germline CDR1 reads GTSNPN; CDR2 reads SVGIG (reference sequence). There are 14 residues in the CDR3. The CDR3 here is CAWSVGLAGETQYF. The CDR3 coding sequence is TGTGCCTGGAGTGTGGGGCTAGCGGGGGAGACCCAGTACTTC.

The CDR3 nucleotides are TGCGCCAGCAGCTTGGACCCATGGGAGACCCAGTACTTC. Protein product: CASSLDPWETQYF. This chain connects TRBV5-1 to TRBJ2-5; D unclear. The CDR3 spans 13 residues. Germline V CDR1 and CDR2: SGHRS, YFSETQ. V was shortened by 0 bases and J by 5 bases, with 8 bases between the two germline ends. The whole variable domain, remainder taken from reference TRBV5-1 and TRBJ2-5, is KAGVTQTPRYLIKTRGQQVTLSCSPISGHRSVSWYQQTPGQGLQFLFEYFSETQRNKGNFPGRFSGRQFSNSRSEMNVSTLELGDSALYLCASSLDPWETQYFGPGTRLLVL.

A note on this clonotype: Mismatch with germline at one junction end may stem from a read error. The J gene is TRBJ2-1, the V gene TRBV5-1, with TRBD2 matching 8 bases. There are 16 residues in the CDR3. Germline lookup yields CDR1 SGHRS and CDR2 YFSETQ. CDR3 sequence (DNA): TGCGCCAGCAGCACCCCGGCGGGAGGCTCCTACAAAGAGCAGTTCTTC. It encodes CASSTPAGGSYKEQFF.

The rearrangement links TRBV6-5 to TRBJ1-1; 8 positions match TRBD1. This CDR3 has 14 residues. The germline V gene encodes CDR1 MNHEY and CDR2 SVGAGI. Trimming took 4 bases from V and 6 from J; bases not matched to a gene: 7. The CDR3 DNA reads as TGTGCCAGCAGTTTTGCCCGGACAGGGTCTGAAGCTTTCTTT. Encoded protein: CASSFARTGSEAFF.

V and J are TRBV7-2 and TRBJ2-7, with 9 bases identical to TRBD2. The CDR3 extends over 16 amino acids. The V and J ends lost 1 base and 0 bases, in that order; junction bases with no gene match: 4. Germline V gives CDR1 SGHTA, CDR2 FQGNSA. The CDR3 DNA reads as TGTGCCAGCAGCTTAGTAGGGACTAGCTACTCCTACGAGCAGTACTTC. Its translation: CASSLVGTSYSYEQYF.

The chain joins TRBV7-9 to TRBJ2-1; 10 nucleotides align to TRBD1. The junction had 7 bases not matched to a gene; V was cut back by 5 bases and J by 3 bases. CDR1 is SEHNR, CDR2 FQNEAQ, per germline (reference sequence). The CDR3 spans 16 residues. CDR3 DNA sequence: TGTGCCAGCAGCGGCCGGGGGACAGGGGTCTACAATGAGCAGTTCTTC. Protein: CASSGRGTGVYNEQFF. The full variable domain, its missing parts supplied by reference TRBV7-9 and TRBJ2-1, is DTGVSQNPRHKITKRGQNVTFRCDPISEHNRLYWYRQTLGQGPEFLTYFQNEAQLEKSRLLSDRFSAERPKGSFSTLEIQRTEQGDSAMYLCASSGRGTGVYNEQFFGPGTRLTVL.

This clonotype was detected only a few times. J is TRBJ1-5 and V is TRBV10-3; D possibly corresponds to TRBD1 (6 bases). Germline loops: CDR1 ENHRY, CDR2 SYGVKD. V gave up 2 bases and J gave up 6 bases, with 11 bases separating them. The length of the CDR3 is 14 residues. CDR3 DNA: TGTGCCATCAGTGAGGTACAGGGCCCTCAGCCCCAGCATTTT. Residues: CAISEVQGPQPQHF.

This clonotype was recorded at least ten times. The chain is built from TRBV29-1 and TRBJ2-3; D is tentatively TRBD1 or TRBD2 (5 bases each). Germline assignment: CDR1 SQVTM and CDR2 ANQGSEA. V lost 4 bases, J lost 0 bases, and 8 bases lay in between. CDR3 length: 13 amino acids. This chain's CDR3 is CSVGGTSTDTQYF. Written as DNA, the CDR3 is TGCAGCGTTGGTGGGACGAGCACAGATACGCAGTATTTT.

This chain links TRBV2 with TRBJ1-5, with D hard to call. This CDR3 comprises 14 residues. V shed 1 base and J shed 0 bases, with 4 bases lying between them. The germline CDR1 and CDR2 sequences are SNHLY and FYNNEI. CDR3 DNA sequence: TGTGCCAGCAGTGAAGGTTATAGCAATCAGCCCCAGCATTTT. This codes for CASSEGYSNQPQHF.

This clonotype was counted between two and nine times. Here the CDR3 reads CASSLMSIQETQYF. CDR3 nucleotides: TGTGCCAGCAGCTTGATGTCGATCCAAGAGACCCAGTACTTC. The chain couples TRBV5-5 to TRBJ2-5; D is uncertain. V was clipped by 1 base and J by 1 base, with 8 bases between them. CDR1 and CDR2 from the germline V gene are SGHKS and YYEKEE (reference sequence). This CDR3 is 14 amino acids long.

This clonotype was seen only a few times. This chain joins TRBV12-2 and TRBJ2-1; TRBD2 reflects the table's D call only, with no check against the DNA. TRBV12-2 is tagged as a pseudogene. The CDR3 consists of 15 residues. The CDR3 coding sequence is TGTGCAAGTCGCTTCTTGCCTAGCGGGGACAATGAGCAGTTCTTC. Its protein product is CASRFLPSGDNEQFF.

This rearrangement joins TRBV12-3 or TRBV12-4 to TRBJ1-2; the match to TRBD1 covers 7 bases. The CDR3 contains 13 residues. The junction had 4 bases not matched to a gene; V was cut back by 5 bases and J by 4 bases. CDR3 coding DNA: TGTGCCAGCAGTCCTTGGACAGGCTATGGCTACACCTTC. Translating gives CASSPWTGYGYTF.

The gene calls are TRBV20-1 and TRBJ2-5; D is unclear. This CDR3 has 12 amino acids. CDR1 is DFQATT, CDR2 SNEGSKA, per germline (reference sequence). Trimming shortened V by 3 bases and J by 4 bases, and 9 bases separated the two germline ends. The CDR3 DNA reads as TGCAGTGCTAGGGCGCCTTTAGAGACCCAGTACTTC. It codes for CSARAPLETQYF.

This clonotype was recorded a few times. The rearrangement links TRBV9 to TRBJ1-6; the D is unclear. This CDR3 is built from 14 residues. Germline-derived CDR1 and CDR2 are SGDLS and YYNGEE. V dropped 4 bases and J dropped 7 bases, with 12 bases sitting between them. The CDR3 DNA sequence: TGTGCCAGCAGCTCCCGGCAGGAGAATTCACCCCTCCACTTT. It translates to CASSSRQENSPLHF.

This clonotype was seen at least ten times. J is TRBJ1-5 and V is TRBV12-3 or TRBV12-4, with D uncertain. The V gene lost 1 base and the J gene lost 5 bases, with 9 bases spanning the gap. This CDR3 is built from 14 residues. As DNA, the CDR3 is TGTGCCAGCAGTTTAGGGGGTAGGCATCAGCCCCAGCATTTT. This translates into CASSLGGRHQPQHF.

The rearrangement uses TRBV7-6 and TRBJ2-1; 10 bases are a match to TRBD1. The CDR3 is 14 residues long. Germline loops: CDR1 SGHVS, CDR2 FNYEAQ. Unmatched junction bases numbered 9, after V lost 4 bases and J lost 12 bases. CDR3 amino acids: CASSSLGQGIRQFF. CDR3 DNA sequence: TGTGCCAGCAGCTCCCTGGGACAGGGGATAAGGCAGTTCTTC.

The chain carries TRBV19 and TRBJ2-3; the D gene could be TRBD1 or TRBD2 (5 bases each). Germline loops: CDR1 LNHDA, CDR2 SQIVND (reference sequence). Trimming left V 1 base short and J 0 bases short, with 8 bases between. The CDR3 length is 15 residues. DNA for the CDR3: TGTGCCAGTAGTATAGGGGGACGGAGCACAGATACGCAGTATTTT. Translating gives CASSIGGRSTDTQYF.

The rearrangement links TRBV7-2 to TRBJ2-5; D unresolved. Germline-derived CDR1 and CDR2 are SGHTA and FQGNSA. This CDR3 is built from 13 residues. The V end was cut by 5 bases, the J end by 3 bases, with 10 bases between. The CDR3, as DNA: TGTGCCAGCAGCCCCCCACTCAAAGAGACCCAGTACTTC. Translating it yields CASSPPLKETQYF.

This clonotype was detected ten times or more. J is TRBJ2-1 and V is TRBV12-3 or TRBV12-4; D gene uncertain. V was cut by 3 bases and J by 5 bases, with 5 bases left in between. CDR3 length equals 12 residues. Here the CDR3 reads CASSFLDNEQFF. In nucleotides, the CDR3 is TGTGCCAGCAGTTTTCTTGACAATGAGCAGTTCTTC.

The table lists this clonotype with many counts. The V call is TRBV29-1, the J call TRBJ2-7; 7 bases are a match to TRBD1. Germline CDR1 is SQVTM and CDR2 is ANQGSEA. Unmatched junction bases numbered 6, after V lost 4 bases and J lost 3 bases. The CDR3 consists of 13 residues. The CDR3 DNA reads TGCAGCGTTGCCAAGACAGGGTACTACGAGCAGTACTTC. Translating gives CSVAKTGYYEQYF.

V gene TRBV7-8 combines with J gene TRBJ1-3; possibly TRBD1 for D (5 bases). Per the germline V gene, CDR1 is SGHVS and CDR2 is FQNEAQ. Trimming stripped 1 base from V and 0 bases from J, with 10 bases between. The CDR3 contains 16 residues. This CDR3 reads CASSLVAGRSGNTIYF. The CDR3 DNA reads TGTGCCAGCAGCTTAGTCGCAGGGCGCTCTGGAAACACCATATATTTT.